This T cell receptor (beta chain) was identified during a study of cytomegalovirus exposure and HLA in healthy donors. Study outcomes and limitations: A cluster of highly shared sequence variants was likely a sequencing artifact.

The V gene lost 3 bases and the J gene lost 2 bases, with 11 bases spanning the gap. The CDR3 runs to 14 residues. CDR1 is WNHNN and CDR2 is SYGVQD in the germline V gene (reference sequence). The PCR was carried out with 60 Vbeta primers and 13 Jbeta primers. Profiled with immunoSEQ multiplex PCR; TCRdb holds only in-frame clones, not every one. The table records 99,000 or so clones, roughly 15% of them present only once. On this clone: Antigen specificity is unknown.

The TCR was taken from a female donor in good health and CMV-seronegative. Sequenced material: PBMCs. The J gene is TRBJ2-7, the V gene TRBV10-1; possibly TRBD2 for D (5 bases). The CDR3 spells CASSDCGSTYEQYF. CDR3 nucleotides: TGCGCCAGCAGTGATTGTGGGAGTACCTACGAGCAGTACTTC.